This TCR beta chain was recovered during a study of monozygotic twins with inflammatory bowel disease. Through template switching, UMIs that included a 6-nucleotide sample barcode were added. TCRdb reanalyzed the 5' RACE reads, giving one entry per CDR3 protein sequence and no DNA. The listing records tens of thousands of distinct CDR3 sequences. This CDR3 spans 14 amino acids. CDR1 and CDR2 (germline): SGHKS, YYEKEE (reference sequence). The clonotype comes from a human donor with ulcerative colitis or Crohn's disease, or a healthy co-twin of an affected twin (not recorded which). Sample: blood. The chain combines TRBV5-5 with TRBJ1-1; TCRdb's D gene call, TRBD1, goes unchecked for lack of DNA. This CDR3 reads CASSLVGVNTEAFF.